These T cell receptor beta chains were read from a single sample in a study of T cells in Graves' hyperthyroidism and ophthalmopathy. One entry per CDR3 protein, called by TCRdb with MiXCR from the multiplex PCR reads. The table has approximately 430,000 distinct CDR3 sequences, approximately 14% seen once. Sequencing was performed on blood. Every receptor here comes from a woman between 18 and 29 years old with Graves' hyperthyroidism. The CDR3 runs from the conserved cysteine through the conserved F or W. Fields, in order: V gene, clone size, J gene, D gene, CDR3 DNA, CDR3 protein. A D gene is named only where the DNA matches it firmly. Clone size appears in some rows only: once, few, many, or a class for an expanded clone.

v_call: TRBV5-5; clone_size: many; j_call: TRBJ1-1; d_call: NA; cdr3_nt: TGTGCCAGCAGCTTGCCCACCCGGACAGACATGAACACTGAAGCTTTCTTT; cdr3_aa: CASSLPTRTDMNTEAFF
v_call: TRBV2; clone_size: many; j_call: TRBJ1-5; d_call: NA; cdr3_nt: TGTGCCAGCGGCCAGTCACAATATAGCAATCAGCCCCAGCATTTT; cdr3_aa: CASGQSQYSNQPQHF
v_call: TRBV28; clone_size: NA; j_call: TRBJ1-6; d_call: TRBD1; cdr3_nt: TGTGCCAGCAGTGACCAGGACAGGGGTAGGTCACCCCTCCACTTT; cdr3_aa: CASSDQDRGRSPLHF
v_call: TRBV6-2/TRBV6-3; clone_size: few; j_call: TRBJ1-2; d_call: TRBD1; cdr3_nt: TGTGCCAGCAGTCGCGGGACAGGATTCTATGGCTACACCTTC; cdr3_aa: CASSRGTGFYGYTF
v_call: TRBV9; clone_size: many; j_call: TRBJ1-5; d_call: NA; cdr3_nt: TGTGCCAGCAGCCGGGAGCCCAATCAGCCCCAGCATTTT; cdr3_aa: CASSREPNQPQHF
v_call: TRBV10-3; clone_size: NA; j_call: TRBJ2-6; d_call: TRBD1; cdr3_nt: TGTGCCATCAGGGGGACAGGGGGCGCGAGTGTAGCCGGGGCCAACGTCCTGACTTTC; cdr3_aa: CAIRGTGGASVAGANVLTF
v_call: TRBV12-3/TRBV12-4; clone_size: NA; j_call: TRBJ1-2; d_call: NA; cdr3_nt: TGTGCCAGCTACCGGGAGGGGAGGGGCCCCTATGGCTACACCTTC; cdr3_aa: CASYREGRGPYGYTF
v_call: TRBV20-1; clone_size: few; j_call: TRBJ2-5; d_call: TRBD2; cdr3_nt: TGCAGTGCTAGTAGGCTAGCGGGGGGGTCACAGACCCAGTACTTC; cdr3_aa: CSASRLAGGSQTQYF
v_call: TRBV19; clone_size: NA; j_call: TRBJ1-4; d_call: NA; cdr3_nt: TGTGCCAGTAAAAGGACAGTGCAGGAGCACGAAAAACTGTTTTTT; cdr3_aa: CASKRTVQEHEKLFF
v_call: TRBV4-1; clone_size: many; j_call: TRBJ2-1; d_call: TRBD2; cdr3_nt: TGCGCCAGCAGCCAATTCGGGGGGGGGTCCTACAATGAGCAGTTCTTC; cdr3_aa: CASSQFGGGSYNEQFF
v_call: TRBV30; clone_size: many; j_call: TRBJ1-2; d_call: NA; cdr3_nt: TGTGCCTGGAGTGCCCAGGGGACGAATGGCTACACCTTC; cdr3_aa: CAWSAQGTNGYTF
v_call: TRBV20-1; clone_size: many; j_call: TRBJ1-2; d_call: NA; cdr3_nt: TGCAGTGCGTGGGGATACTATGGCTACACCTTC; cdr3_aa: CSAWGYYGYTF
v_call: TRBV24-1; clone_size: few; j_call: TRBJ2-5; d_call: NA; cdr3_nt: TGTGCCACCAGTGATTCCAGACAGGGTCGGACCCCCGGGGGAGAGACCCAGTACTTC; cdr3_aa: CATSDSRQGRTPGGETQYF
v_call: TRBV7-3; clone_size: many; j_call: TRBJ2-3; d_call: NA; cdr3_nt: TGTGCCAGCAGCTCCCAGAACACAGATACGCAGTATTTT; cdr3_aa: CASSSQNTDTQYF
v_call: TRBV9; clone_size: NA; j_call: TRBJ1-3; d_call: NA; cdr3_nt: TGTGCCAGCAGCGTAGCGAGTGGAGTCACTGGAAACACCATATATTTT; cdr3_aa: CASSVASGVTGNTIYF
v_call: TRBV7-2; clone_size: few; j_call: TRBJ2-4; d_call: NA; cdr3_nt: TGTGCCAGCAGACAAACAGGGTCAGGCAAAAACATTCAGTACTTC; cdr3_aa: CASRQTGSGKNIQYF
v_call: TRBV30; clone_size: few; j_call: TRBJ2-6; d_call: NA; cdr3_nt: TGTGCCTCCGACACAGGGTCTGGGGCCAACGTCCTGACTTTC; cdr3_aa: CASDTGSGANVLTF
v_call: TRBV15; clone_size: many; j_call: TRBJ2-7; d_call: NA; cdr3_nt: TGTGCCACCAGCAGAGATCCCAACAATCCCTACGAGCAGTACTTC; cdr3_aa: CATSRDPNNPYEQYF
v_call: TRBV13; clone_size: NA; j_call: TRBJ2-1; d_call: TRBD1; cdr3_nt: TGTGCCAGCAGCGCCGATAACGCCGGGACAGGGGATTTCAATGAGCAGTTCTTC; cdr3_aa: CASSADNAGTGDFNEQFF
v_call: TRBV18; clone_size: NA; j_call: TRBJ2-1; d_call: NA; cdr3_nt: TGTGCCGGCTCCCTCGGCTACAATGAGCAGTTCTTC; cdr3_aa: CAGSLGYNEQFF
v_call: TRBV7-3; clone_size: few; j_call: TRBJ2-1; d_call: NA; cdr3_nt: TGTGCCAGCAGCACAGGGGGGGGCGATGAGCAGTTCTTC; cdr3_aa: CASSTGGGDEQFF
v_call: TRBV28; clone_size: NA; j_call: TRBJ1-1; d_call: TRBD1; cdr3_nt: TGTGCCAGCAGTTTGGATGGACAGGGGGCGAACACTGAAGCTTTCTTT; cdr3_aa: CASSLDGQGANTEAFF
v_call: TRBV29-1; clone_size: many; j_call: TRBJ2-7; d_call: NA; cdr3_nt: TGCAGCGCCTCCGGAGACGGACCCTACGAGCAGTACTTC; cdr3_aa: CSASGDGPYEQYF
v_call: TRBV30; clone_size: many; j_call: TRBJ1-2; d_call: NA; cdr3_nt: TGTGCCTGGAGGAGGGATTCCAACTATGGCTACACCTTC; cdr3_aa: CAWRRDSNYGYTF
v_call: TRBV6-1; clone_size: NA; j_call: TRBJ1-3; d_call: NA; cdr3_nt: TGTGCCAGCAGTGAAGGGGACACCATATATTTT; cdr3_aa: CASSEGDTIYF
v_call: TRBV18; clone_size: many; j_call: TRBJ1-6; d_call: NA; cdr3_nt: TGTGCCAGCTCACCGGACAGTGGCTCACCCCTCCACTTT; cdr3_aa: CASSPDSGSPLHF
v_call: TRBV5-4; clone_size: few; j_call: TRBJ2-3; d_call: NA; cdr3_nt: TGTGCCAGCAGCCTCGGAGCCAGCTTTGACACAGATACGCAGTATTTT; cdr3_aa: CASSLGASFDTDTQYF
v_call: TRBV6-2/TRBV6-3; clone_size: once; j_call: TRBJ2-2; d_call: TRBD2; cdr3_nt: TGTGCCAGCAGTGAAGGTGGGACTACCGTGAGGGAGCTGTTTTTT; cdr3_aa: CASSEGGTTVRELFF
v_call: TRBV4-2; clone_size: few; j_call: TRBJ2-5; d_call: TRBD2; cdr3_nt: TGTGCCAGCAGCCCCCAGGAGGTAGCGGGGGGGCCGAATTGGGAGACCCAGTACTTC; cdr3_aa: CASSPQEVAGGPNWETQYF
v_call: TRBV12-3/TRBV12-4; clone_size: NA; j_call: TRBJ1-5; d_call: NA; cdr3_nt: TGTGCCAGCAGTTTAGTAGGGATTGGCCAGCCCCAGCATTTT; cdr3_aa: CASSLVGIGQPQHF
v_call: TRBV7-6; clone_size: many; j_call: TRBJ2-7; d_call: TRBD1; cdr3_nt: TGTGCCAGCAGCCGGGGACAGGGGCTCTACGAGCAGTACTTC; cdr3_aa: CASSRGQGLYEQYF
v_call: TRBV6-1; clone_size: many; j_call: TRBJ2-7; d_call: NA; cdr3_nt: TGTGCCAGCAGCTCCCCGGACAGCTCCTACGAGCAGTACTTC; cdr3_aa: CASSSPDSSYEQYF
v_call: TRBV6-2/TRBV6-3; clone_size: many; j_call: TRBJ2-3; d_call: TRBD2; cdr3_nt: TGTGCCAGCAGTCTAAGGGAGGGCCTTTCAGATACGCAGTATTTT; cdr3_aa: CASSLREGLSDTQYF
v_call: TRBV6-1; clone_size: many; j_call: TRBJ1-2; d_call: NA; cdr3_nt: TGTGCCAGCAGGCCCCCGGGGGGCTACACCTTC; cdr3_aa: CASRPPGGYTF
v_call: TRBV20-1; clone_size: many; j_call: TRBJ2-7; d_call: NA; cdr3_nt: TGCAGTGCTAGAGAGCTAGTCTCCGAGCAGTACTTC; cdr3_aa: CSARELVSEQYF
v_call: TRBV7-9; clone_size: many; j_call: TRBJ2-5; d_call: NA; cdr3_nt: TGTGCCAGCAGCCCTAGGGTCGAGACCCAGTACTTC; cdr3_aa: CASSPRVETQYF
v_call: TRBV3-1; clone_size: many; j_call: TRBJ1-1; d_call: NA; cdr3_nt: TGTGCCAGCAGTCTCGGAGGAGGGAGAGCTTTCTTT; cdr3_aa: CASSLGGGRAFF
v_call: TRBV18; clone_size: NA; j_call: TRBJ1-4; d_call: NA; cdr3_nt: TGTGCCAGCTCACTGAGACTAGGGGATAATGAAAAACTGTTTTTT; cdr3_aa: CASSLRLGDNEKLFF
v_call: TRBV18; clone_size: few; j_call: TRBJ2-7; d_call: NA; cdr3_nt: TGTGCCAGCTCACCACTAAGGATCGAGTCGATTTACGAGCAGTACTTC; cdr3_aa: CASSPLRIESIYEQYF
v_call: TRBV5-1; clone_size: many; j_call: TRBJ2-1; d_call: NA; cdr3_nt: TGCGCCAGCAGCTTGGCCGGAGCGATGACCTACAATGAGCAGTTCTTC; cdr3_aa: CASSLAGAMTYNEQFF
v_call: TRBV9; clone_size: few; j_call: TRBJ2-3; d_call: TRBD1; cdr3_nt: TGTGCCAGCAGCGTAGTAGGGGGCAGGTCAGATACGCAGTATTTT; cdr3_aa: CASSVVGGRSDTQYF
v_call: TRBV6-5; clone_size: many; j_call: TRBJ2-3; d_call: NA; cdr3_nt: TGTGCCAGCAGTTACTCGATTGGGGATACGCAGTATTTT; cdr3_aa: CASSYSIGDTQYF
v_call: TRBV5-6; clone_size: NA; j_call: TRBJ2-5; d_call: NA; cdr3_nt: TGTGCCAGCAGCCTAGCCGGGACGGGGTTTGCGGCCCAGTACTTC; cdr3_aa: CASSLAGTGFAAQYF
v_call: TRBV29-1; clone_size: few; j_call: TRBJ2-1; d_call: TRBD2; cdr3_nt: TGCAGCGTTTTGGGGACTAGCGGGGTCTACAATGAGCAGTTCTTC; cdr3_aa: CSVLGTSGVYNEQFF
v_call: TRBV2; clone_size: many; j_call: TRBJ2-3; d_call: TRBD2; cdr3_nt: TGTGCCAGCAGTTCTAGCGGGGCTAGCACAGATACGCAGTATTTT; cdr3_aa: CASSSSGASTDTQYF